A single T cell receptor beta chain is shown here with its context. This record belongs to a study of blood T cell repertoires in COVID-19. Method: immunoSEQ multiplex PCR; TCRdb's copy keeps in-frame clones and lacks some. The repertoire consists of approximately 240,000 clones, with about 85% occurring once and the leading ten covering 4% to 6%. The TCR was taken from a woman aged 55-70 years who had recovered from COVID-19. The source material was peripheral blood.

DNA of the CDR3: TGTGCCAGCAGTTTATGGGGGGGCTACGAGCAGTACTTC. This translates into CASSLWGGYEQYF. The chain carries TRBV27 and TRBJ2-7; 7 positions match TRBD2. This CDR3 has 13 residues. Unmatched junction bases numbered 0, after V lost 1 base and J lost 3 bases. Per the germline V gene, CDR1 is MNHEY and CDR2 is SMNVEV (reference sequence).